This TCR beta chain derives from a study of cytomegalovirus exposure and HLA in healthy donors. The CDR3 totals 14 residues. In regard to this clone: Its cognate antigen is unknown.

General observations from the study: Confirmation in vitro established that a few CMV-associated chains were specific for CMV antigens. The authors later linked a missense DCLRE1C variant to TCR beta V- and J-gene trimming.

It was with 60 Vbeta and 13 Jbeta primers that the PCR ran. TCRdb keeps only in-frame clones here, not all; method: immunoSEQ multiplex PCR. The table has about 130,000 clones, 70% to 90% seen once; the top ten hold 1.5% to 1.9%. The TCR sequence derives from a man in his forties in good health and CMV-seronegative. V usage is TRBV21-1 and J usage is TRBJ2-2; the table's D call of TRBD1 was not tested on the DNA. TRBV21-1 is labeled a pseudogene. Sequencing input: PBMCs. CDR3 residues: CASSRQGAGGELFF. CDR3 DNA: TGTGCCAGCAGCAGACAGGGGGCCGGCGGGGAGCTGTTTTTT.